This entry describes one T cell receptor beta chain. With a J-beta primer mix and a sample-barcoded 5' primer, a second PCR ran about 6 to 11 cycles. TCRdb passed the 5' RACE reads through MiXCR, listing each CDR3 protein once. The repertoire holds 850,000 to 1,000,000 distinct CDR3 sequences, with 48% as singletons. From germline, CDR1 is MGHRA and CDR2 YSYEKL. This CDR3 has 14 residues. Trimming removed 1 base at V and 4 bases at J, with 11 bases between. These data originate in a study of blood T cells in healthy people across ages. The rearrangement uses TRBV4-1 and TRBJ2-7; a possible D gene is TRBD2 (6 bases). Sequencing input: blood. This sequence originates from a man aged 25 to 40 in good health. The CDR3 loop is CASSQAWRDYEQYF. The CDR3 bases are TGCGCCAGCAGCCAAGCTTGGCGGGATTACGAGCAGTACTTC.